This T cell receptor beta chain came from a study of T cells in Graves' hyperthyroidism and ophthalmopathy. Whole-study findings and limits: Expanded thyroid clonotypes (above 0.001) were mostly also found in blood.

The germline V gene encodes CDR1 MDHEN and CDR2 SYDVKM. Trimming stripped 10 bases from V and 6 bases from J, with 16 bases between. The CDR3 has 14 residues. Researchers amplified the TCR beta CDR3 regions from RNA transcripts. HTBI primers were the set used in a first-round RT-PCR of the TCR CDR3. Using its own MiXCR run on the multiplex PCR reads, TCRdb lists one record per CDR3 protein. The sample contains 300,000 to 450,000 distinct CDR3 sequences, over 11% of which appear only once. As to this clonotype: The target antigen is unknown. A much larger clone lies one base from this, so it may be a read error.

The material sequenced was blood. This chain uses TRBV28 with TRBJ1-6; D not certain. The receptor's source is a woman aged 55-70 years with Graves' hyperthyroidism. The CDR3, as DNA: TGTGCCATCAGCCGACGGGGAGGTAATTCACCCCTCCACTTT. Its translation: CAISRRGGNSPLHF.